One sample yielded the 5 T cell receptor beta chains listed below, sequenced in a study of CD8 T cells in Susac syndrome. Random hexamers served to reverse transcribe roughly 0.45 to 1 ug RNA. TCRdb fed the immunoSEQ multiplex PCR reads into MiXCR, producing one record per CDR3 protein. The sample has under 70,000 distinct CDR3 sequences, roughly nine tenths seen once. Sequencing input: CD8+ T cells from PBMCs. The receptors shown here come from a human donor in good health.

V gene TRBV4-3 combines with J gene TRBJ2-7, with D perhaps TRBD1 (5 bases). The CDR3 loop spans 15 amino acids. The germline V gene encodes CDR1 LGHNA and CDR2 YSLEER. Trimming took off 0 bases at V and 1 base at J, with 10 bases between the two ends. The CDR3 protein is CASSQDRSGSYEQYF. The CDR3 nucleotides read TGCGCCAGCAGCCAAGATCGTTCAGGGTCCTACGAGCAGTACTTC.

This clonotype was counted only a few times. The chain links TRBV7-8 to TRBJ1-1; 9 positions agree with TRBD1. CDR1 SGHVS and CDR2 FQNEAQ come from the germline V gene. This CDR3 comprises 15 residues. With 3 bases clipped from V and 1 base from J, the junction kept 3 bases outside the gene matches. The CDR3 region is CASSLAGQGNTEAFF. CDR3 DNA: TGTGCCAGCAGCTTGGCGGGACAGGGGAACACTGAAGCTTTCTTT.

This chain links TRBV7-9 with TRBJ1-4; D uncertain. V was shortened by 4 bases and J by 4 bases, with 4 bases between the two germline ends. The CDR3 totals 12 residues. The germline gives CDR1 SEHNR, CDR2 FQNEAQ (reference sequence). CDR3 sequence (DNA): TGTGCCAGCAGCTCGGATAATGAAAAACTGTTTTTT. This codes for CASSSDNEKLFF.

V is TRBV3-1 and J is TRBJ1-1; D might be TRBD1 (6 bases). The CDR3 loop spans 15 amino acids. Between the trimmed V and J ends, which lost 1 base and 6 bases, there was a span of 15 bases. CDR1 and CDR2 (germline): LGHDT, YNNKEL (reference sequence). The CDR3 protein is CASSQAPARGAEAFF. As DNA, the CDR3 is TGTGCCAGCAGCCAAGCCCCTGCAAGGGGGGCTGAAGCTTTCTTT.

This sequence joins TRBV29-1 and TRBJ2-7; 7 nucleotides align to TRBD2. The CDR3 consists of 13 residues. J lost 3 bases, V lost 6 bases, and 8 bases had no gene match. Germline-derived CDR1 and CDR2 are SQVTM and ANQGSEA. The CDR3 region is CSVGGSPGYEQYF. The CDR3 bases are TGCAGCGTGGGGGGGTCCCCGGGCTACGAGCAGTACTTC.